This T cell receptor (beta chain) originates from a study of cytotoxic CD8 clonotypes in ibrutinib-treated CLL. CDR1 SGHTA and CDR2 FQGTGA come from the germline V gene. Between the trimmed V and J ends, which lost 2 bases and 7 bases, there was a span of 17 bases. This CDR3 has 16 residues. The method was immunoSEQ multiplex PCR; TCRdb's version includes in-frame clones alone and lacks a portion of them. The repertoire has fewer than 300,000 clones, approximately 76% of them found once; the top ten carry approximately 5.1%. PBMCs that had been cryopreserved were the source of 2 to 2.5 micrograms of genomic DNA for TCR beta libraries.

Here the sequenced sample was PBMCs, taken at disease progression, from a patient treated with ibrutinib. The source is a human donor with chronic lymphocytic leukemia. The chain uses TRBV7-3 and TRBJ2-2; possible D gene TRBD2, 6 bases. CDR3 loop: CASSLSPGGVGGELFF. The CDR3 bases are TGTGCCAGCAGCTTATCCCCCGGGGGAGTCGGCGGGGAGCTGTTTTTT. The full variable domain, in which reference TRBV7-3 and TRBJ2-2 provide the parts outside the CDR3, is GAGVSQTPSNKVTEKGKYVELRCDPISGHTALYWYRQSLGQGPEFLIYFQGTGAADDSGLPNDRFFAVRPEGSVSTLKIQRTERGDSAVYLCASSLSPGGVGGELFFGEGSRLTVL.